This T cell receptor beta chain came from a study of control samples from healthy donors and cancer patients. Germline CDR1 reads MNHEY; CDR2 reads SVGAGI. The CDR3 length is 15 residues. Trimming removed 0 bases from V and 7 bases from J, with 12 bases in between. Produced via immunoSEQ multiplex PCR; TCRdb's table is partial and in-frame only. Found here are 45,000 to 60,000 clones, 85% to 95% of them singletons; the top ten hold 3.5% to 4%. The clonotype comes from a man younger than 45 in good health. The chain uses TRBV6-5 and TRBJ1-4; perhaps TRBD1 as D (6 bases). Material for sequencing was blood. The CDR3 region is CASSYSNTGREKLFF. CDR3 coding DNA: TGTGCCAGCAGTTACTCCAATACAGGGCGTGAAAAACTGTTTTTT.